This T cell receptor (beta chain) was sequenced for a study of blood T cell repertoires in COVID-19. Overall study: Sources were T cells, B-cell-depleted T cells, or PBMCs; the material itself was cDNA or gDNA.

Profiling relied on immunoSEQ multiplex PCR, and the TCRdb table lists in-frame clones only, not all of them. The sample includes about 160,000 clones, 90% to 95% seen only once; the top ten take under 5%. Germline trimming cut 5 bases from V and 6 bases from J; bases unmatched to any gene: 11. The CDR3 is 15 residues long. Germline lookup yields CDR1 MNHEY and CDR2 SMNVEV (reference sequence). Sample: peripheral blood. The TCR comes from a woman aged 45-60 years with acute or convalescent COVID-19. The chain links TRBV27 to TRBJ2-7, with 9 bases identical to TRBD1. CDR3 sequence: CASSTTGTGRAEQYF. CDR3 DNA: TGTGCCAGCAGTACGACCGGGACAGGGAGGGCCGAGCAGTACTTC.